This T cell receptor (beta chain) came from a study of beta chain features in type 1 diabetes. Sequenced material consisted of expressed TCRB transcripts (all of the isolated RNA was reverse transcribed). The table came from immunoSEQ multiplex PCR; TCRdb's copy has only in-frame clones and leaves some out. The sample lists roughly 400,000 clones, about 16% occurring once. Only one heparinised blood draw was taken per donor, and its volume averaged approximately 120 mL. Purity of each sorted population was above 95%. The study, taken as a whole, reports: Lower insertion and higher deletion counts appeared at VDJ junctions in type 1 diabetes patients. Within each of all four CD4+ subsets, Type 1 diabetes patients had TCRB CDR3s that were moderately but significantly shorter.

This CDR3 has 13 residues. Germline V lookup: CDR1 SGHDT, CDR2 YYEEEE. Trimming stripped 1 base from V and 0 bases from J, with 5 bases between. Details on this clone: The target antigen is unknown.

Sequenced: naive CD4+ T cells from blood. The chain uses TRBV5-6 and TRBJ2-7; the D is unclear. This TCR derives from a woman younger than 35 in good health. The CDR3 DNA is TGTGCCAGCAGCTTGACGGTCTCCTACGAGCAGTACTTC. Amino acid sequence: CASSLTVSYEQYF.